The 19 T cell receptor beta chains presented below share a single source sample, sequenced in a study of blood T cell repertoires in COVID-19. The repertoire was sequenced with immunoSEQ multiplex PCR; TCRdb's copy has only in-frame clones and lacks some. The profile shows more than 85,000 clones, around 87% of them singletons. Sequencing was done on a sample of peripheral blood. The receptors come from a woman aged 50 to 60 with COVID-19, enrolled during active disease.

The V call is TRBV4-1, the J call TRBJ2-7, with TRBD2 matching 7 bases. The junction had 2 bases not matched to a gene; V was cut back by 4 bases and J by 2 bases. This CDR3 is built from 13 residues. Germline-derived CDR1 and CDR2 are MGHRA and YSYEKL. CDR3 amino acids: CASSLRGTYEQYF. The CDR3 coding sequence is TGCGCCAGCAGCCTGCGGGGGACCTACGAGCAGTACTTC.

The CDR3 spells CASSWTGSMNTEAFF. DNA of the CDR3: TGTGCCAGCAGTTGGACAGGTTCCATGAACACTGAAGCTTTCTTT. The chain employs TRBV27 and TRBJ1-1; 7 bases line up with TRBD1. The CDR3 extends over 15 amino acids. CDR1 is MNHEY, CDR2 SMNVEV, per germline (reference sequence). V was clipped by 4 bases and J by 0 bases; unmatched bases: 5.

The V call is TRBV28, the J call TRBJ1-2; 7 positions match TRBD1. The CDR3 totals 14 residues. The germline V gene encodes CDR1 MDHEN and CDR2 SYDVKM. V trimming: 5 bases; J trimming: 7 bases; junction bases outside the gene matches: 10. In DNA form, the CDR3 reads TGTGCCAGCAGTCCCGGACAGGAACGGGGTGGCTACACCTTC. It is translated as CASSPGQERGGYTF.

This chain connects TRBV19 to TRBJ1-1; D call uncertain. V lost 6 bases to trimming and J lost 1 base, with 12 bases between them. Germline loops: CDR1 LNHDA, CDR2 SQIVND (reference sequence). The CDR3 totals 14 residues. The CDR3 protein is CASRRADPNTEAFF. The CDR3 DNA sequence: TGTGCCAGTAGGCGGGCAGACCCGAACACTGAAGCTTTCTTT.

The CDR3 reads CASSFGTTGNTIYF. For the CDR3, the DNA is TGCGCCAGCAGCTTCGGGACAACCGGAAACACCATATATTTT. This sequence joins TRBV5-1 and TRBJ1-3; D might be TRBD1 (6 bases). CDR3 length: 14 residues. Deletions cut 2 bases from V and 4 bases from J, with 10 bases between. Per the germline V gene, CDR1 is SGHRS and CDR2 is YFSETQ.

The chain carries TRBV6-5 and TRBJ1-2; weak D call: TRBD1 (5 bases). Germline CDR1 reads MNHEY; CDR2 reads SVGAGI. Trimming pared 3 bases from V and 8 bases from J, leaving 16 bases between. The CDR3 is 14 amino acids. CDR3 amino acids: CASSYSTAPMGYTF. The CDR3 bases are TGTGCCAGCAGTTATTCGACAGCCCCAATGGGCTACACCTTC.

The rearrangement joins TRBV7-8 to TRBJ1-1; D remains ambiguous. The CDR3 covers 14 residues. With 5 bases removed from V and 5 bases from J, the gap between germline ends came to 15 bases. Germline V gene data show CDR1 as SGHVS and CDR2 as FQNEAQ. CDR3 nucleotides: TGTGCCAGCAGCGGCCGGGCCCCGGGGACTGAAGCTTTCTTT. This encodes CASSGRAPGTEAFF. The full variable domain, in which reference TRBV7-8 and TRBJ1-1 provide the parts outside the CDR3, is GAGVSQSPRYKVAKRGQDVALRCDPISGHVSLFWYQQALGQGPEFLTYFQNEAQLDKSGLPSDRFFAERPEGSVSTLKIQRTQQEDSAVYLCASSGRAPGTEAFFGQGTRLTVV.

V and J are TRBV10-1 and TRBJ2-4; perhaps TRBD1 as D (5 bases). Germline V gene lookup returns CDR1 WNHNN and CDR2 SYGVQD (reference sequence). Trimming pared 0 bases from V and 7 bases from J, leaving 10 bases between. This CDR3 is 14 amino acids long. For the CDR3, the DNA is TGCGCCAGCAGTGAGTCAGGGGTGAGGAACATTCAGTACTTC. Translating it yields CASSESGVRNIQYF.

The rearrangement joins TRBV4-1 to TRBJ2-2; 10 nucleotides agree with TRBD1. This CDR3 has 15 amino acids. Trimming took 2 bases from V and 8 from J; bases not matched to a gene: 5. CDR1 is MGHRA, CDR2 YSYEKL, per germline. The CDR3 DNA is TGCGCCAGCAGCCAATGGGACAGGGGACCAGGGGAGCTGTTTTTT. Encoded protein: CASSQWDRGPGELFF.

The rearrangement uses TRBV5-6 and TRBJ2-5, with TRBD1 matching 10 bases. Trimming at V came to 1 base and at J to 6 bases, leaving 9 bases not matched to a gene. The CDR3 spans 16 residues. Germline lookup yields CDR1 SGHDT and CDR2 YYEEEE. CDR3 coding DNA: TGTGCCAGCAGCTTGTCGGGACAGGGGCGTACGAAGACCCAGTACTTC. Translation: CASSLSGQGRTKTQYF.

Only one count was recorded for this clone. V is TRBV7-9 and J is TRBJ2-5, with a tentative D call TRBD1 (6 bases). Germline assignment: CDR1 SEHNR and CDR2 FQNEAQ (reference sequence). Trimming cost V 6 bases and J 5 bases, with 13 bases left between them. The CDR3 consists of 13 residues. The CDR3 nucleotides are TGTGCCAGCAGTACAGGGATCGGGGAGACCCAGTACTTC. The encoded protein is CASSTGIGETQYF.

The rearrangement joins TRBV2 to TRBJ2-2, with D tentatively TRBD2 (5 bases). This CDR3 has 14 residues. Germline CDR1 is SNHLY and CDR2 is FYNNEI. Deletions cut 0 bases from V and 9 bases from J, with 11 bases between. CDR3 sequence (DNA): TGTGCCAGCAGTGAAGCGGACGGGGTCCGGGAGCTGTTTTTT. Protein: CASSEADGVRELFF. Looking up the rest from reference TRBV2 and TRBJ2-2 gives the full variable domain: EPEVTQTPSHQVTQMGQEVILRCVPISNHLYFYWYRQILGQKVEFLVSFYNNEISEKSEIFDDQFSVERPDGSNFTLKIRSTKLEDSAMYFCASSEADGVRELFFGEGSRLTVL.

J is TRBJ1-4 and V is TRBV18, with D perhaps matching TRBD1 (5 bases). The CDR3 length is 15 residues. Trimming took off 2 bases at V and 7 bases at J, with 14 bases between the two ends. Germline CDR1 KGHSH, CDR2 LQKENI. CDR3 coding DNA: TGTGCCAGCTCACCAATTCAGGGCTCGGGTGAAAAACTGTTTTTT. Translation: CASSPIQGSGEKLFF.

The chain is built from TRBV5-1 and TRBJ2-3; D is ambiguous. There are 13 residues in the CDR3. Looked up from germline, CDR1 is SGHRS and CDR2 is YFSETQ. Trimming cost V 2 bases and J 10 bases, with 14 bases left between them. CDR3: CASSLVRLEAQYF. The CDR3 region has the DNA TGCGCCAGCAGCTTAGTTCGGCTAGAGGCGCAGTATTTT.

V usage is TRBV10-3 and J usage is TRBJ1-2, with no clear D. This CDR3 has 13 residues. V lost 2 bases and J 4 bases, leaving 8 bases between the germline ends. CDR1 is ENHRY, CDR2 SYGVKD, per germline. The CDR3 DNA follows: TGTGCCATCAGTGAGAATAACTTCTATGGCTACACCTTC. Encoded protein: CAISENNFYGYTF.

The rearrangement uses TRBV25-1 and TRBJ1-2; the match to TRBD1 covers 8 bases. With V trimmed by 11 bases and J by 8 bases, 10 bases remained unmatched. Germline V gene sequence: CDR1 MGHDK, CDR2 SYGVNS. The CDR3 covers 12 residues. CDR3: CAAQAGGEGYTF. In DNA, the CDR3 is TGTGCCGCCCAAGCAGGGGGCGAAGGCTACACCTTC.

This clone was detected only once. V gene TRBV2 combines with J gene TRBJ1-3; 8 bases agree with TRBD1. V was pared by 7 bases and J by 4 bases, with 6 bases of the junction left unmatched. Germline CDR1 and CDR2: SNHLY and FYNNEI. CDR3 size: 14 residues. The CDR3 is CASNPDRGGNTIYF. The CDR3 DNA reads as TGTGCCAGCAATCCCGACAGGGGAGGAAACACCATATATTTT. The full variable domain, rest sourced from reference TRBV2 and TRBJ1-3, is EPEVTQTPSHQVTQMGQEVILRCVPISNHLYFYWYRQILGQKVEFLVSFYNNEISEKSEIFDDQFSVERPDGSNFTLKIRSTKLEDSAMYFCASNPDRGGNTIYFGEGSWLTVV.

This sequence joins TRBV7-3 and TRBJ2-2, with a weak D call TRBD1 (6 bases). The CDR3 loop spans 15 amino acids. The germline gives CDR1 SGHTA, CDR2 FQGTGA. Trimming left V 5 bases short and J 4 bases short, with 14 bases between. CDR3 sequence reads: CASSKTGPPTGELFF. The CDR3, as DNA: TGTGCCAGCAGCAAAACAGGGCCCCCCACCGGGGAGCTGTTTTTT.

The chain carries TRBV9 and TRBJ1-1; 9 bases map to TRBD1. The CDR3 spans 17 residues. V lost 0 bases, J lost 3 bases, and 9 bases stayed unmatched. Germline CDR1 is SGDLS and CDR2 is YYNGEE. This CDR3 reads CASSVAPQGASDTEAFF. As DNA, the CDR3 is TGTGCCAGCAGCGTAGCTCCACAGGGGGCTTCTGACACTGAAGCTTTCTTT.